Reported below is one T cell receptor beta chain. Only in-frame clones appear in the TCRdb table, and some are missing; sequencing was by immunoSEQ multiplex PCR. The table includes about 51,000 clones, around 90% detected once. This entry is derived from a study of blood T cell repertoires in COVID-19. This CDR3 comprises 16 residues. After removal of 4 bases from V and 9 bases from J, the junction contained 13 bases not matched to a gene. CDR1 MNHNS and CDR2 SASEGT come from the germline V gene. The sequenced sample consisted of peripheral blood. This sequence originates from a man aged 45-65 years with acute or convalescent COVID-19. The chain couples TRBV6-1 to TRBJ2-1; TRBD1 agrees at 9 bases. The CDR3 is CASSAYPYDRGGEQFF. The CDR3 region has the DNA TGTGCCAGCAGTGCGTACCCGTACGACAGGGGGGGTGAGCAGTTCTTC.